The rows below give T cell receptor beta chains drawn from one sample of a study of shared clonotypes between healthy human individuals. Profiled with immunoSEQ multiplex PCR; TCRdb holds only in-frame clones, not every one. The sample yields over 2 million clones, less than 95% seen once. What was sequenced was naive CD4+ T cells from PBMCs. All receptors derive from a man aged 18 to 29 in good health. Some clones in this sample may be carry-over from other donors' samples. Both conserved end residues are part of each CDR3. The size entry is marked missing in some rows and otherwise reads once, few, many or a size class.

TRBV5-8	.	TRBJ2-4	CASSSGTGSPHIQYF
TRBV18	.	TRBJ2-5	CASSSGKGATETQYF
TRBV6-5	.	TRBJ1-1	CASTPTGYTEAFF
TRBV10-3	.	TRBJ2-1	CAISENYLQFF
TRBV11-1	.	TRBJ2-5	CASSLAYPTEQETQYF
TRBV5-6	.	TRBJ2-5	CASSPNAGETQYF
TRBV5-1	.	TRBJ2-7	CASSLLGYEQYF
TRBV5-4	.	TRBJ2-7	CASSFGAGKGYEQYF
TRBV5-1	.	TRBJ2-3	CASGASMVPPDTQYF
TRBV5-5	.	TRBJ2-7	CASSLVRESREQYF
TRBV28	.	TRBJ2-4	CASSPGGPSIQYF
TRBV2	.	TRBJ2-7	CASSDQGDSYEQYF
TRBV28	.	TRBJ1-5	CASSPRLYNQPQHF
TRBV19	few	TRBJ1-1	CASRWGATEAFF
TRBV9	.	TRBJ2-1	CASSVWGQSWNEQFF
TRBV18	.	TRBJ2-2	CASSPPLAGGPGTGELFF
TRBV9	.	TRBJ2-7	CASSPSRAFSYEQYF
TRBV7-2	.	TRBJ2-4	CASRGTGKAKNIQYF
TRBV5-6	.	TRBJ2-7	CASSLTFYEQYF
TRBV29-1	.	TRBJ2-3	CSVTPNRAVAPGTQYF
TRBV10-1	.	TRBJ2-7	CARPIGLAEEQYF
TRBV19	.	TRBJ1-5	CASSMLSSGQPQHF
TRBV5-1	.	TRBJ2-7	CASSFSDGSGGLRTYEQYF
TRBV5-8	.	TRBJ1-4	CASSPTVRLGKLFF
TRBV7-9	.	TRBJ2-2	CASSLRARGGELFF
TRBV7-4	.	TRBJ2-3	CASSRTGGDTQYF
TRBV7-3	.	TRBJ2-5	CASSFSSGGQETQYF
TRBV4-1	once	TRBJ2-5	CASSPPPRGTQYF
TRBV4-1	.	TRBJ1-1	CASSQDAPVEGWANTEAFF
TRBV5-1	.	TRBJ2-1	CASSLGLAGLYNEQFF
TRBV28	.	TRBJ2-2	CASSLEQGLAGELFF
TRBV6-1	.	TRBJ2-7	CASSQTTNRVDEQYF
TRBV6-1	.	TRBJ1-1	CASSGAQGSVGTEAFF
TRBV23-1	.	TRBJ2-4	CASSQTGGEHIQYF
TRBV19	.	TRBJ2-1	CASSDIAWRAEDNEQFF
TRBV14	.	TRBJ2-5	CASSQGGETQYF
TRBV7-9	.	TRBJ2-5	CASSPYREGETQYF
TRBV28	.	TRBJ1-2	CASSLGDRTGLNYGYTF
TRBV29-1	.	TRBJ1-1	CSATFPKWDTEAFF
TRBV16	.	TRBJ2-6	CASSPAAGLSGANVLTF
TRBV6-6	once	TRBJ2-7	CASSRAGLAGSEQYF
TRBV11-3	.	TRBJ2-7	CASSLDAAGAPYEQYF
TRBV5-4	.	TRBJ2-1	CASSSRGQSSYNEQFF
TRBV28	.	TRBJ2-5	CASSLVIETQYF
TRBV27	.	TRBJ1-1	CASSRTGRMNTEAFF
TRBV5-1	.	TRBJ2-5	CASSQMGSETQYF
TRBV4-1	.	TRBJ2-3	CASSQDKRSGRTDTQYF
TRBV5-1	.	TRBJ1-1	CASSKQGLNTEAFF
TRBV27	.	TRBJ1-4	CASSLEATNEKLFF
TRBV6-5	.	TRBJ2-2	CASRRWGGNTGELFF
TRBV4-2	.	TRBJ1-5	CASSPGQVYQPQHF
TRBV21-1	.	TRBJ1-4	CASSKVLRPQEKLFF
TRBV5-1	.	TRBJ2-3	CASSLEGFGRRPDTQYF
TRBV5-4	.	TRBJ1-1	CASSSGGVNTEAFF
TRBV6-5	.	TRBJ1-1	CASRQGRLNTEAFF